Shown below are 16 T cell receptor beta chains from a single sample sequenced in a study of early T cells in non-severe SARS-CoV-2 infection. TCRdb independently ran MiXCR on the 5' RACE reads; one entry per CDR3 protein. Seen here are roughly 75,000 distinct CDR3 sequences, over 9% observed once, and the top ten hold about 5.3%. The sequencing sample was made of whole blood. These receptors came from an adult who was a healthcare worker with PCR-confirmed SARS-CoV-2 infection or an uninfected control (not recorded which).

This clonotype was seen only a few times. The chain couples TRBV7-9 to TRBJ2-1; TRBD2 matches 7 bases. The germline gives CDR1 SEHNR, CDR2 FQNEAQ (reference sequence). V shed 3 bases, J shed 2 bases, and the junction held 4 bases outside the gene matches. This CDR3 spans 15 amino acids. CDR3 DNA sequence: TGTGCCAGCAGCTTGAAAGCGGGGACCTACAATGAGCAGTTCTTC. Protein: CASSLKAGTYNEQFF.

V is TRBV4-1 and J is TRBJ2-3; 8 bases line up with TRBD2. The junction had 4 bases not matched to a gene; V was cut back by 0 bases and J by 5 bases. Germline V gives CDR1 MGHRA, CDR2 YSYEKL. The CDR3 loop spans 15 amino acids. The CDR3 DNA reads TGCGCCAGCAGCCAAGATTCGGGGGGGCGAGATACGCAGTATTTT. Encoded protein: CASSQDSGGRDTQYF.

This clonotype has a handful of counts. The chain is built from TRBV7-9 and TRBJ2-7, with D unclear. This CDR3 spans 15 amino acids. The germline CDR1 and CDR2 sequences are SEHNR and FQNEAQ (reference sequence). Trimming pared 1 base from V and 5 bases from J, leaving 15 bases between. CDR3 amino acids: CASSLDRQVVNEQYF. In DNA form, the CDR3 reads TGTGCCAGCAGCTTAGATAGGCAGGTGGTCAACGAGCAGTACTTC.

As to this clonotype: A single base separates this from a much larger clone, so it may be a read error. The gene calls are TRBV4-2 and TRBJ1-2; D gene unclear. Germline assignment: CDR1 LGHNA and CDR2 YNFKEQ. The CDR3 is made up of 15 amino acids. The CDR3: CVSSLSSISVNGYTF. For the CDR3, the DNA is TGTGTCAGCAGCCTCAGTAGTATCAGCGTGAATGGCTACACCTTC.

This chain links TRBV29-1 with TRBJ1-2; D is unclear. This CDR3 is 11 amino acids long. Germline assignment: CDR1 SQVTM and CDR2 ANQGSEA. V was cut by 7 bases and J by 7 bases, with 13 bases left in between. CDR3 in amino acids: CSAVRLSGYTF. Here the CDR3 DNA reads TGCAGCGCAGTCAGGTTATCTGGCTACACCTTC.

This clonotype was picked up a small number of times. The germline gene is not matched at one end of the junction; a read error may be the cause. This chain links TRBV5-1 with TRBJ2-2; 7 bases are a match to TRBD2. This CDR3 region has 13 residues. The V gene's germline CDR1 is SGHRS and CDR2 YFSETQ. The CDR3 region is CVSSGGNTGELFF. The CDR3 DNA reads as TGCGTCAGCTCGGGGGGTAACACCGGGGAGCTGTTTTTT. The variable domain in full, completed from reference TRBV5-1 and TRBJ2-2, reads KAGVTQTPRYLIKTRGQQVTLSCSPISGHRSVSWYQQTPGQGLQFLFEYFSETQRNKGNFPGRFSGRQFSNSRSEMNVSTLELGDSALYLCVSSGGNTGELFFGEGSRLTVL.

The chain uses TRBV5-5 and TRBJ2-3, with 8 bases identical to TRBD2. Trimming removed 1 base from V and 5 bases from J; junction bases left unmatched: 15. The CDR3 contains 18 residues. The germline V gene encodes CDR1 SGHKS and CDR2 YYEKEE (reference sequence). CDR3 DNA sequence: TGTGCCAGCAGCTTGCCACTCTCCTCAGCGGGAGAGGGAGATACGCAGTATTTT. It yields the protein CASSLPLSSAGEGDTQYF. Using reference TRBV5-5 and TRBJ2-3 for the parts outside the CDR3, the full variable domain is DAGVTQSPTHLIKTRGQQVTLRCSPISGHKSVSWYQQVLGQGPQFIFQYYEKEERGRGNFPDRFSARQFPNYSSELNVNALLLGDSALYLCASSLPLSSAGEGDTQYFGPGTRLTVL.

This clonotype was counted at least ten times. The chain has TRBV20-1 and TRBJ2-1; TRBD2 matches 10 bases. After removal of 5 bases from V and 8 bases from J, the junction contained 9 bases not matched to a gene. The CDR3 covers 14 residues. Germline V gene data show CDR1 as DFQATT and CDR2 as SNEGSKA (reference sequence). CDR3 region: CSAGLAGEGYEQFF. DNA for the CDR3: TGCAGTGCTGGGCTAGCGGGAGAAGGGTATGAGCAGTTCTTC.

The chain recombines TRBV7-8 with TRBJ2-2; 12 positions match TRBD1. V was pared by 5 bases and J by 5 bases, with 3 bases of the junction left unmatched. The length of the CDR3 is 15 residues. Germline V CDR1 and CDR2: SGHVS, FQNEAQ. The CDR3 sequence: CASSAGQGATGELFF. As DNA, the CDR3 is TGTGCCAGCAGCGCGGGACAGGGGGCTACCGGGGAGCTGTTTTTT.

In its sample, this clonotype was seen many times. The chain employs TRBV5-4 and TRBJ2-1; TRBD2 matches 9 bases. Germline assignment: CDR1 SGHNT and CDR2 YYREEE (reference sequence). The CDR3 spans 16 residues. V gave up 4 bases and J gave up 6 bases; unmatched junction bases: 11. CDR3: CASSRAGTSIFNEQFF. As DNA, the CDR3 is TGTGCCAGCAGCCGAGCCGGGACTAGCATTTTCAATGAGCAGTTCTTC.

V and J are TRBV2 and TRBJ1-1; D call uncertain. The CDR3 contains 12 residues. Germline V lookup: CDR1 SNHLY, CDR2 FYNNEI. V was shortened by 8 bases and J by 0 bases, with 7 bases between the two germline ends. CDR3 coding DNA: TGTGCCAGCGGACTAATGAACACTGAAGCTTTCTTT. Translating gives CASGLMNTEAFF.

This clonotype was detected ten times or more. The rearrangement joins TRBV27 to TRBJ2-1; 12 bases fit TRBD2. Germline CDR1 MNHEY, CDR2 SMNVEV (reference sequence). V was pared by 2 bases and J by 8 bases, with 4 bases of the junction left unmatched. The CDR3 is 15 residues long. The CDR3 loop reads CASSLPTSGRDEQFF. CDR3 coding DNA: TGTGCCAGCAGTTTACCGACTAGCGGGAGAGATGAGCAGTTCTTC.

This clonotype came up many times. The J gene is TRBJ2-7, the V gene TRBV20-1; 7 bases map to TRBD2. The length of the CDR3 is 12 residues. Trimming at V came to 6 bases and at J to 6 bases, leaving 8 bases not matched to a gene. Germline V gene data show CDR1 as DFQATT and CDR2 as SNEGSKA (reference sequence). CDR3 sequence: CSAGGRESEQYF. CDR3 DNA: TGCAGTGCCGGAGGGAGGGAGAGCGAGCAGTACTTC.

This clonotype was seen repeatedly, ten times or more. The chain's CDR3 is CASSSLIRDTQYF. CDR3 DNA: TGTGCCAGCAGCTCCCTTATACGTGATACGCAGTATTTT. The chain recombines TRBV11-2 with TRBJ2-3; D not certain. Germline V CDR1 and CDR2: SGHAT, FQNNGV. Trimming took 4 bases from V and 6 from J, leaving 11 bases between them. The CDR3 length is 13 residues. The entire variable domain, with the rest obtained from reference TRBV11-2 and TRBJ2-3, is as follows: EAGVAQSPRYKIIEKRQSVAFWCNPISGHATLYWYQQILGQGPKLLIQFQNNGVVDDSQLPKDRFSAERLKGVDSTLKIQPAKLEDSAVYLCASSSLIRDTQYFGPGTRLTVL.

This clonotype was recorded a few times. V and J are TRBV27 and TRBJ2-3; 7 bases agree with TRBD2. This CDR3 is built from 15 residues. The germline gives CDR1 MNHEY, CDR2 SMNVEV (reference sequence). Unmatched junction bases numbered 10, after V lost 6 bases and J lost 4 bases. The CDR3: CASSSAGLGADTQYF. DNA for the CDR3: TGTGCCAGCAGCTCAGCGGGATTGGGCGCAGATACGCAGTATTTT.

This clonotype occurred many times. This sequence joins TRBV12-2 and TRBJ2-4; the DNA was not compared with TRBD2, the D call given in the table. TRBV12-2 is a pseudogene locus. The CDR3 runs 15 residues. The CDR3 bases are TGTGCAAGTCGCGCACCACTAGCGGCCAAAAACATTCAGTACTTC. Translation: CASRAPLAAKNIQYF.